A single T cell receptor (beta chain) is shown here with its context. The antigen is undetermined. The sample originates from a study of T cell repertoires in cytomegalovirus infection. Turning to the study itself: CMV infection and matching HLA type were both indicated by public TCR beta signatures.

MiXCR was run by TCRdb on the reads, yielding one entry per CDR3 protein. The sample consists of about 360,000 distinct CDR3 sequences, around 18% of them appearing once. The study, taken as a whole, reports: HLA-C-restricted, CMV-specific TCR beta clonotypes were dominant ex vivo. CMV carriers having the relevant HLA were flagged by cumulative public TCR beta family frequency.

Material: PBMCs. The sequence derives from a human donor in good health (CMV status not recorded). Some clones in this sample may be carry-over from other donors' samples.

The CDR3, as DNA: TGCGCCAGCAGCCAAGAGTTGAGGAAAGAAGGCTACACCTTC. Translation: CASSQELRKEGYTF. The chain has TRBV4-1 and TRBJ1-2; no firm D call. Germline values: CDR1 MGHRA, CDR2 YSYEKL. Between the trimmed V and J ends, which lost 0 bases and 8 bases, there was a span of 13 bases. This CDR3 has 14 residues.